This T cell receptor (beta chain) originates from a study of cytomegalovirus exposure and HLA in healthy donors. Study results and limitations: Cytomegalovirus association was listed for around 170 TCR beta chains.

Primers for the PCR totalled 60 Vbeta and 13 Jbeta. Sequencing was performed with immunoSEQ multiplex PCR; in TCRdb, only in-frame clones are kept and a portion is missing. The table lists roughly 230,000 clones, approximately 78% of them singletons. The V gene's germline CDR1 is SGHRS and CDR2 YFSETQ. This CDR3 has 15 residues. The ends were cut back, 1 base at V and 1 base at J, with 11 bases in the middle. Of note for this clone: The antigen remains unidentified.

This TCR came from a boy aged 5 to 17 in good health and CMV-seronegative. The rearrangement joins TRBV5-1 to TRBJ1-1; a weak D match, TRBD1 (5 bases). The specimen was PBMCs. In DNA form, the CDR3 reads TGCGCCAGCAGCTTGCTAGGGGCCGGGAACACTGAAGCTTTCTTT. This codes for CASSLLGAGNTEAFF.